This is a list of T cell receptor beta chains from one sample in a study of CD8 T cell repertoires and HIV-1 epitope variants. Measured with immunoSEQ multiplex PCR; TCRdb has only the in-frame clones, and not every one. The sample records roughly 5,000 clones, around two thirds being singletons. Their specific antigens are unknown. The sample was cultured CD8+ T cells derived from PBMCs. The receptors here all came from a male donor with HIV. CDR3s include the opening cysteine and the closing phenylalanine or tryptophan. D genes are given only for firm matches. A row's size may be missing; if present it is once, few, many or a size class.

.,TRBJ1-4,TRBV19,.,CASSIELSTNEKLFF,TGTGCCAGTAGTATAGAACTTTCAACTAATGAAAAACTGTTTTTT
.,TRBJ2-5,TRBV6-5,TRBD1,CASSKGQTFQETQYF,TGTGCCAGCAGTAAGGGACAGACCTTCCAAGAGACCCAGTACTTC
.,TRBJ2-3,TRBV14,.,CASSPTWTTRSTDTQYF,TGTGCCAGCAGCCCGACCTGGACGACCCGTAGCACAGATACGCAGTATTTT
.,TRBJ2-3,TRBV28,.,CASSWTAADTQYF,TGTGCCAGCAGTTGGACAGCCGCAGATACGCAGTATTTT
once,TRBJ2-3,TRBV28,TRBD2,CASSPDIAGPRGDTQYF,TGTGCCAGCAGTCCTGACATAGCGGGGCCACGGGGAGATACGCAGTATTTT
.,TRBJ1-1,TRBV5-3,TRBD1,CASSVGQMNTEAFF,TGTGCCAGCAGCGTGGGACAGATGAACACTGAAGCTTTCTTT
.,TRBJ1-6,TRBV21-1,.,CASSKGGPYNSPLHF,TGTGCCAGCAGCAAAGGAGGGCCCTATAATTCACCCCTCCACTTT
few,TRBJ2-1,TRBV29-1,TRBD1,CSVMGGTGENEQFF,TGCAGCGTCATGGGAGGGACAGGGGAGAATGAGCAGTTCTTC
.,TRBJ1-2,TRBV9,.,CASSVALTNYGYTF,TGTGCCAGCAGCGTAGCTCTGACTAACTATGGCTACACCTTC
.,TRBJ1-2,TRBV9,TRBD1,CASSPTGTGSRAYGYTF,TGTGCCAGCAGCCCGACCGGGACAGGGAGTAGGGCCTATGGCTACACCTTC
.,TRBJ1-5,TRBV9,.,CASSVDAGDQPQHF,TGTGCCAGCAGCGTAGATGCGGGGGACCAGCCCCAGCATTTT
.,TRBJ2-5,TRBV29-1,TRBD2,CSVALAGEETQYF,TGCAGCGTGGCCCTAGCGGGGGAAGAGACCCAGTACTTC
once,TRBJ1-2,TRBV2,.,CASTESGEEGYTF,TGTGCCAGCACCGAGTCAGGGGAGGAGGGCTACACCTTC
.,TRBJ2-1,TRBV11-3,.,CASSLDYHNEQFF,TGTGCCAGCAGCTTAGACTATCACAATGAGCAGTTCTTC
.,TRBJ2-5,TRBV27,.,CASSPWDLEETQYF,TGTGCCAGCAGTCCATGGGACCTAGAAGAGACCCAGTACTTC
.,TRBJ2-7,TRBV9,.,CASSKNEGGGAPHEQYF,TGTGCCAGCAGCAAAAACGAGGGGGGAGGGGCCCCCCACGAGCAGTACTTC
.,TRBJ2-1,TRBV6-5,TRBD2,CASSYTPSGAKNEQFF,TGTGCCAGCAGTTACACCCCGAGCGGGGCTAAGAATGAGCAGTTCTTC
.,TRBJ1-1,TRBV27,.,CASSLGVGTEAFF,TGTGCCAGCAGTTTAGGGGTGGGAACTGAAGCTTTCTTT
few,TRBJ1-2,TRBV14,.,CASSQDEGGYYGYTF,TGTGCCAGCAGCCAAGATGAGGGGGGTTACTATGGCTACACCTTC
few,TRBJ2-7,TRBV19,.,CASPWGEHRDPYEQYF,TGTGCCAGCCCCTGGGGGGAACACAGGGATCCCTACGAGCAGTACTTC
.,TRBJ1-2,TRBV7-9,.,CASRDGSNYGYTF,TGTGCCAGCCGGGACGGATCAAACTATGGCTACACCTTC
.,TRBJ2-1,TRBV7-9,.,CASSLLAGSSSYNEQFF,TGTGCCAGCAGCTTACTCGCCGGATCGAGCTCCTACAATGAGCAGTTCTTC
.,TRBJ2-3,TRBV7-3,TRBD2,CASSLGTSVEDTQYF,TGTGCCAGCAGCTTAGGGACTAGCGTGGAAGATACGCAGTATTTT